The 12 T cell receptor beta chains given below trace back to one sample, sequenced in a study of T cell repertoires in cytomegalovirus infection. MiXCR was run by TCRdb on the reads, yielding one entry per CDR3 protein. The sample consists of some 130,000 distinct CDR3 sequences, more than 20% of them appearing once. These receptors have no known antigen. Material for sequencing was PBMCs, sequenced either directly or after in vitro stimulation (not recorded which). The origin of the receptors is a human donor in good health (CMV status not recorded). Some clones in this sample may be carry-over from other donors' samples.

The CDR3 sequence is CASSFDIVNYGYTF. CDR3 bases: TGCGCCAGCAGCTTCGACATAGTTAACTATGGCTACACCTTC. V gene TRBV5-1 combines with J gene TRBJ1-2; no reliable D call. CDR1 is SGHRS, CDR2 YFSETQ, per germline. Trimming shortened V by 2 bases and J by 1 base, and 9 bases separated the two germline ends. CDR3 length: 14 residues.

The rearrangement joins TRBV20-1 to TRBJ1-1; D is unclear. The V end lost 2 bases, the J end lost 1 base, and 11 bases lay between the germline ends. Germline V gene lookup returns CDR1 DFQATT and CDR2 SNEGSKA (reference sequence). This CDR3 is 14 amino acids long. DNA of the CDR3: TGCAGTGCTAGATCTTACGGAGAGAACACTGAAGCTTTCTTT. This encodes CSARSYGENTEAFF.

This clonotype has just a few counts. This chain joins TRBV27 and TRBJ2-5; no definite D call. V was cut by 5 bases and J by 0 bases, with 7 bases left in between. This CDR3 is 13 amino acids long. Germline V gene sequence: CDR1 MNHEY, CDR2 SMNVEV (reference sequence). The CDR3 DNA reads as TGTGCCAGCAGTGCCCCGTACCAAGAGACCCAGTACTTC. Translated, it gives CASSAPYQETQYF.

A remark on this clonotype: The junction differs from germline at one of its ends, possibly a read error. The chain links TRBV15 to TRBJ2-1; possibly TRBD2 for D (5 bases). The CDR3 covers 14 residues. Per the germline V gene, CDR1 is LNHNV and CDR2 is YYDKDF (reference sequence). In DNA, the CDR3 is TGTGCCTCCAGCAGAGATCGAGGGTGGGATGAGCAGTTCTTC. Translated, it gives CASSRDRGWDEQFF.

The chain recombines TRBV30 with TRBJ1-5; D gene ambiguous. V dropped 0 bases and J dropped 3 bases, with 9 bases sitting between them. Germline CDR1 is GTSNPN and CDR2 is SVGIG (reference sequence). This CDR3 spans 14 amino acids. The DNA of the CDR3 is TGTGCCTGGAGTGTGGAGGGCCTCAATCAGCCCCAGCATTTT. Encoded protein: CAWSVEGLNQPQHF.

This clonotype turned up a few times. The chain combines TRBV28 with TRBJ2-1; TRBD1 is a possible D gene (6 bases). The V gene lost 1 base and the J gene lost 5 bases, with 9 bases spanning the gap. Germline lookup yields CDR1 MDHEN and CDR2 SYDVKM. CDR3 size: 14 residues. The CDR3 nucleotides are TGTGCCAGCAGTTTATTCCGGACAGACAATGAGCAGTTCTTC. Protein: CASSLFRTDNEQFF.

In DNA, the CDR3 is TGTGCCAGCAGCTTAGCTTTGGGGACAGGCACAGGGGCTTTCTTT. Amino acids: CASSLALGTGTGAFF. The gene calls are TRBV7-2 and TRBJ1-1; 8 bases are a match to TRBD1. This CDR3 is 15 amino acids long. Trimming cost V 0 bases and J 11 bases; bases outside gene matches: 11. In germline, CDR1 is SGHTA, CDR2 FQGNSA. The entire variable domain, with the rest obtained from reference TRBV7-2 and TRBJ1-1, is as follows: GAGVSQSPSNKVTEKGKDVELRCDPISGHTALYWYRQSLGQGLEFLIYFQGNSAPDKSGLPSDRFSAERTGGSVSTLTIQRTQQEDSAVYLCASSLALGTGTGAFFGQGTRLTVV.

The sample holds many counts of this clonotype. V gene TRBV19 combines with J gene TRBJ1-1; D is undetermined. Trimming left V 7 bases short and J 0 bases short, with 15 bases between. The CDR3 extends over 15 amino acids. Germline V gene lookup returns CDR1 LNHDA and CDR2 SQIVND (reference sequence). CDR3 loop: CASTMRAGMNTEAFF. Here the CDR3 DNA reads TGTGCCAGTACTATGAGGGCAGGAATGAACACTGAAGCTTTCTTT.

Note on this clonotype: Its ends do not fully match the called genes, so a read error is possible. This sequence joins TRBV7-2 and TRBJ2-5; D gene uncertain. The CDR3 consists of 14 residues. Germline V gene sequence: CDR1 SGHTA, CDR2 FQGNSA. The CDR3: CASSLALRQENQYF. CDR3 DNA sequence: TGTGCCAGCAGCTTAGCTCTCAGACAAGAGAACCAGTACTTC. The complete variable domain, with remaining parts taken from reference TRBV7-2 and TRBJ2-5, reads GAGVSQSPSNKVTEKGKDVELRCDPISGHTALYWYRQSLGQGLEFLIYFQGNSAPDKSGLPSDRFSAERTGGSVSTLTIQRTQQEDSAVYLCASSLALRQENQYFGPGTRLLVL.

The rearrangement links TRBV19 to TRBJ2-3; D is perhaps TRBD2 (6 bases). The length of the CDR3 is 13 residues. Trimming pared 4 bases from V and 9 bases from J, leaving 14 bases between. Germline V lookup: CDR1 LNHDA, CDR2 SQIVND (reference sequence). CDR3 residues: CASSTRGLQTQYF. The CDR3 DNA follows: TGTGCCAGTAGTACCCGGGGACTCCAGACGCAGTATTTT.

The chain uses TRBV4-3 and TRBJ2-1, with 8 nucleotides matching TRBD2. The germline V gene encodes CDR1 LGHNA and CDR2 YSLEER. The CDR3 is 16 residues long. With 0 bases clipped from V and 4 bases from J, the junction kept 5 bases outside the gene matches. The CDR3 DNA follows: TGCGCCAGCAGCCAAGATTTGGCTAGCGGGTACAATGAGCAGTTCTTC. Translated, it gives CASSQDLASGYNEQFF.

Only a few counts were recorded for this clonotype. V is TRBV10-3 and J is TRBJ1-4; D unresolved. The germline CDR1 and CDR2 sequences are ENHRY and SYGVKD. The germline V and J ends were trimmed by 2 bases and 14 bases, with 15 bases remaining between them. This CDR3 comprises 13 residues. This chain's CDR3 is CAISEREGENLFF. The CDR3 DNA reads TGTGCCATCAGTGAGAGGGAGGGAGAGAATCTGTTTTTT.